This entry lists 30 T cell receptor beta chains sequenced from one sample in a study of cytomegalovirus exposure and HLA in healthy donors. Both 60 Vbeta primers and 13 Jbeta primers went into the PCR. Method: immunoSEQ multiplex PCR; TCRdb's copy keeps in-frame clones and lacks some. The repertoire holds about 190,000 clones, with approximately 78% as singletons. Sequencing was performed on PBMCs. These receptors originate from a woman aged 18-35 years in good health and CMV-seronegative.

This chain uses TRBV4-2 with TRBJ2-7; 13 positions agree with TRBD2. Per germline, CDR1 LGHNA and CDR2 YNFKEQ. This CDR3 region has 18 residues. J was trimmed by 5 bases and V by 0 bases; bases with no gene match: 10. CDR3 bases: TGTGCCAGCAGCCAAGATCCCCCAGGACTAGCGGGAGTACACGAGCAGTACTTC. This codes for CASSQDPPGLAGVHEQYF.

The chain joins TRBV27 to TRBJ2-2, with D possibly matching TRBD1 (5 bases). Trimming left V 7 bases short and J 0 bases short, with 9 bases between. Germline V CDR1 and CDR2: MNHEY, SMNVEV (reference sequence). This CDR3 has 14 amino acids. DNA of the CDR3: TGTGCCAGCACTCAGACAGCGAACACCGGGGAGCTGTTTTTT. Translated, it gives CASTQTANTGELFF.

This clone was seen only once. This chain joins TRBV18 and TRBJ2-7; no clear D gene. Germline V gene sequence: CDR1 KGHSH, CDR2 LQKENI. The CDR3 runs to 14 residues. Trimming stripped 3 bases from V and 0 bases from J, with 9 bases between. The CDR3 coding sequence is TGTGCCAGCTCACCCTCCCAGCGCTCCTACGAGCAGTACTTC. It codes for CASSPSQRSYEQYF.

The chain recombines TRBV27 with TRBJ1-1, with D perhaps TRBD1 (6 bases). Per the germline V gene, CDR1 is MNHEY and CDR2 is SMNVEV (reference sequence). This CDR3 has 13 amino acids. Trimming shortened V by 0 bases and J by 10 bases, and 12 bases separated the two germline ends. The CDR3 loop is CASSLSGAGAAFF. The CDR3 DNA reads TGTGCCAGCAGTTTATCGGGGGCGGGGGCAGCTTTCTTT.

The J gene is TRBJ2-1, the V gene TRBV5-1, with a weak D call TRBD1 (5 bases). The CDR3 consists of 18 residues. The V and J ends lost 0 bases and 7 bases respectively, with 23 bases between them. Germline lookup yields CDR1 SGHRS and CDR2 YFSETQ. The CDR3 region has the DNA TGCGCCAGCAGCTTGGTCGGCCAGGGCATTAGGGATGTGAATGAGCAGTTCTTC. Translating it yields CASSLVGQGIRDVNEQFF.

The V and J genes are TRBV6-1 and TRBJ2-1, with TRBD2 matching over 11 bases. Trimming at V came to 2 bases and at J to 7 bases, leaving 4 bases not matched to a gene. This CDR3 contains 15 residues. Germline V gives CDR1 MNHNS, CDR2 SASEGT. The chain's CDR3 is CASSELAGGVNEQFF. CDR3 in DNA: TGTGCCAGCAGTGAACTAGCGGGAGGAGTGAATGAGCAGTTCTTC.

The chain is built from TRBV19 and TRBJ1-1, with D unclear. With 3 bases removed from V and 6 bases from J, the gap between germline ends came to 5 bases. CDR1 and CDR2 (germline): LNHDA, SQIVND (reference sequence). This CDR3 spans 11 amino acids. The CDR3 loop reads CASSIPAEAFF. The DNA of the CDR3 is TGTGCCAGTAGTATCCCTGCTGAAGCTTTCTTT.

V and J are TRBV2 and TRBJ2-5, with D possibly TRBD1 on 6 matching bases. Trimming took off 7 bases at V and 5 bases at J, with 17 bases between the two ends. The CDR3 runs 14 residues. Germline V gene lookup returns CDR1 SNHLY and CDR2 FYNNEI. The CDR3 nucleotides are TGTGCCAGCAACCAGGACAAGGGGGTCGAGACCCAGTACTTC. This codes for CASNQDKGVETQYF. Variable domain in full (rest from reference TRBV2 and TRBJ2-5): EPEVTQTPSHQVTQMGQEVILRCVPISNHLYFYWYRQILGQKVEFLVSFYNNEISEKSEIFDDQFSVERPDGSNFTLKIRSTKLEDSAMYFCASNQDKGVETQYFGPGTRLLVL.

The rearrangement links TRBV6-5 to TRBJ2-7; TRBD1 aligns across 9 bases. This CDR3 is 14 amino acids long. Germline V lookup: CDR1 MNHEY, CDR2 SVGAGI. The ends lost 6 bases at V and 6 bases at J; junction bases unmatched: 9. The CDR3 DNA reads as TGTGCCAGCAGAACGGGGACAGGGTCCCTCGAGCAGTACTTC. It translates to CASRTGTGSLEQYF.

This clone was seen more than once but under ten times. V is TRBV6-5 and J is TRBJ2-7; 7 bases are a match to TRBD2. The length of the CDR3 is 13 residues. Germline trimming cut 4 bases from V and 4 bases from J; bases unmatched to any gene: 4. The germline CDR1 and CDR2 sequences are MNHEY and SVGAGI. The CDR3 here is CASSWGGNYEQYF. CDR3 DNA: TGTGCCAGCAGTTGGGGGGGAAATTACGAGCAGTACTTC.

The table lists this clone with a count of one. V gene TRBV4-2 combines with J gene TRBJ1-5; the D gene is possibly TRBD1 (6 bases). V lost 2 bases to trimming and J lost 9 bases, with 11 bases between them. Germline assignment: CDR1 LGHNA and CDR2 YNFKEQ. The CDR3 runs to 13 residues. CDR3 nucleotide sequence: TGTGCCAGCAGCCAACTTGTGACAGGGCCCCAGCATTTT. It codes for CASSQLVTGPQHF.

This clone was found once. The rearrangement joins TRBV27 to TRBJ2-3, with 12 bases identical to TRBD2. V lost 2 bases to trimming and J lost 2 bases; unmatched junction nucleotides: 8. Germline CDR1 and CDR2: MNHEY and SMNVEV (reference sequence). The CDR3 spans 18 residues. The CDR3 nucleotides are TGTGCCAGCAGTTTAGGTGTTCTAGCGGGAGGGGACACAGATACGCAGTATTTT. It translates to CASSLGVLAGGDTDTQYF.

On this clone itself: A read error may account for a junction end that differs from germline. This sequence joins TRBV7-9 and TRBJ2-7; weak D call: TRBD2 (6 bases). From germline, CDR1 is SEHNR and CDR2 FQNEAQ (reference sequence). The CDR3 has 12 residues. The CDR3 is CSSSTGDYEQYF. The CDR3 region has the DNA TGTTCCAGCTCGACGGGAGACTACGAGCAGTACTTC.

This sequence joins TRBV30 and TRBJ2-5, with D possibly being TRBD1 (6 bases). With 0 bases removed from V and 5 bases from J, the gap between germline ends came to 13 bases. The germline V gene has CDR1 GTSNPN and CDR2 SVGIG (reference sequence). This CDR3 is built from 14 residues. CDR3 in DNA: TGTGCCTGGAGTGTAGTCTCAGGGGTCGAGACCCAGTACTTC. As protein: CAWSVVSGVETQYF.

This rearrangement joins TRBV7-9 to TRBJ2-5; TRBD1 is a possible D gene (6 bases). The V gene's germline CDR1 is SEHNR and CDR2 FQNEAQ (reference sequence). Trimming removed 3 bases at V and 2 bases at J, with 16 bases between. The CDR3 totals 16 residues. CDR3 DNA sequence: TGTGCCAGCAGCTTCGCTGACGGACAGCCACAAGAGACCCAGTACTTC. It specifies CASSFADGQPQETQYF.

This sequence joins TRBV6-1 and TRBJ2-3; maybe TRBD2 (5 bases). Trimming removed 4 bases at V and 4 bases at J, with 9 bases between. The CDR3 is 13 residues long. Germline V lookup: CDR1 MNHNS, CDR2 SASEGT. The DNA for the CDR3 is TGTGCCAGCAGTGGAGAGGGTCCAGATACGCAGTATTTT. Protein sequence: CASSGEGPDTQYF.

The chain couples TRBV11-2 to TRBJ1-1; TRBD1 is a possible D gene (5 bases). The V gene's germline CDR1 is SGHAT and CDR2 FQNNGV. V was pared by 6 bases and J by 2 bases, with 10 bases between. CDR3 length: 13 amino acids. The CDR3 DNA follows: TGTGCCAGCAGACAGACAGACAACACTGAAGCTTTCTTT. It specifies CASRQTDNTEAFF.

About this clone: Different DNA sequences within this sample yield the same CDR3. V usage is TRBV4-1 and J usage is TRBJ2-7; D gene ambiguous. Germline CDR1 is MGHRA and CDR2 is YSYEKL. This CDR3 has 13 residues. Trimming took off 0 bases at V and 3 bases at J, with 6 bases between the two ends. The CDR3 nucleotides are TGCGCCAGCAGCCAAGAAAGCCTCTACGAGCAGTACTTC. Translating gives CASSQESLYEQYF.

V is TRBV5-1 and J is TRBJ1-2; no clear D gene. CDR1 SGHRS and CDR2 YFSETQ come from the germline V gene. The CDR3 is 16 amino acids. V was shortened by 0 bases and J by 0 bases, with 12 bases between the two germline ends. CDR3 in amino acids: CASSLESGFTNYGYTF. The DNA of the CDR3 is TGCGCCAGCAGCTTGGAATCGGGATTTACTAACTATGGCTACACCTTC.

This chain joins TRBV7-6 and TRBJ1-2; tentatively, D is TRBD1 (6 bases). The CDR3 spans 15 residues. Trimming removed 5 bases from V and 6 bases from J, with 19 bases in between. Germline assignment: CDR1 SGHVS and CDR2 FNYEAQ. Here the CDR3 reads CASSPWGGAVNGYTF. Here the CDR3 DNA reads TGTGCCAGCAGCCCGTGGGGGGGGGCGGTCAATGGCTACACCTTC.

V and J are TRBV4-1 and TRBJ2-7; 11 positions agree with TRBD1. This CDR3 region has 16 residues. From germline, CDR1 is MGHRA and CDR2 YSYEKL. Trimming took 2 bases from V and 5 from J; bases not matched to a gene: 8. The CDR3 sequence is CASSQMEWDRGNEQYF. The CDR3 nucleotides read TGCGCCAGCAGCCAAATGGAATGGGACAGGGGGAACGAGCAGTACTTC.

This clone was seen just once. The V and J genes are TRBV27 and TRBJ2-3; TRBD1 matches 7 bases. The V segment lost 4 bases and the J segment 5 bases; nucleotides outside the gene matches: 9. CDR1 is MNHEY and CDR2 is SMNVEV in the germline V gene (reference sequence). CDR3 length: 15 amino acids. The chain's CDR3 is CASSSRTGGGDTQYF. In nucleotides, the CDR3 is TGTGCCAGCAGTTCGAGGACAGGTGGTGGAGATACGCAGTATTTT.

The V gene is TRBV2, the J gene TRBJ2-2; TRBD1 matches at 10 bases. Germline V lookup: CDR1 SNHLY, CDR2 FYNNEI. The CDR3 length is 15 residues. V trimming: 6 bases; J trimming: 5 bases; junction bases outside the gene matches: 6. The CDR3 loop is CASRPGTGDTGELFF. The CDR3, as DNA: TGTGCCAGCAGGCCCGGGACAGGGGATACCGGGGAGCTGTTTTTT.

V usage is TRBV5-4 and J usage is TRBJ2-5, with D possibly being TRBD1 (5 bases). Near its end, the DNA agrees better with TRBJ2-7, so the J call may be wrong. The CDR3 spans 12 residues. The germline gives CDR1 SGHNT, CDR2 YYREEE (reference sequence). The CDR3 protein is CASSPGSYEQYF. CDR3 coding DNA: TGTGCCAGCAGCCCAGGGTCCTACGAGCAGTACTTC.

The chain couples TRBV28 to TRBJ1-1; no clear D. The CDR3 length is 13 residues. The V gene's germline CDR1 is MDHEN and CDR2 SYDVKM. V was cut by 6 bases and J by 1 base, with 9 bases left in between. CDR3 sequence reads: CASSKLKNTEAFF. In DNA, the CDR3 is TGTGCCAGCAGCAAGCTCAAGAACACTGAAGCTTTCTTT.

The gene calls are TRBV7-4 and TRBJ2-4, with 9 nucleotides matching TRBD2. Germline-derived CDR1 and CDR2 are SGHVT and SQSDAQ. With V trimmed by 1 base and J by 3 bases, 7 bases remained unmatched. The CDR3 length is 17 residues. DNA of the CDR3: TGTGCCAGCAGCTTAGTCGTACCAGCGGGGGGCAAAAACATTCAGTACTTC. Protein: CASSLVVPAGGKNIQYF.

The J gene is TRBJ1-3, the V gene TRBV14; tentative D call: TRBD1 (5 bases). The germline V and J ends were trimmed by 6 bases and 0 bases, with 12 bases remaining between them. The CDR3 has 15 amino acids. Germline CDR1 SGHDN, CDR2 FVKESK. CDR3 sequence reads: CASSQQVNSGNTIYF. The CDR3 DNA follows: TGTGCCAGCAGTCAACAGGTTAACTCTGGAAACACCATATATTTT.

The V and J genes are TRBV9 and TRBJ2-5, with D perhaps TRBD1 (5 bases). This CDR3 has 15 amino acids. Trimming removed 3 bases from V and 4 bases from J, with 16 bases in between. Germline CDR1 reads SGDLS; CDR2 reads YYNGEE. The CDR3 DNA reads TGTGCCAGCAGCGGGGCAGGCGAGCAGGGAGAGACCCAGTACTTC. Residues: CASSGAGEQGETQYF.

This clone was observed a few times. The rearrangement links TRBV4-2 to TRBJ1-4; D is ambiguous. The length of the CDR3 is 16 residues. Germline loops: CDR1 LGHNA, CDR2 YNFKEQ. V was trimmed by 1 base and J by 0 bases, leaving 9 bases between them. The CDR3 sequence: CASSQGSSATNEKLFF. CDR3 DNA sequence: TGTGCCAGCAGCCAAGGGAGCAGTGCAACTAATGAAAAACTGTTTTTT.

This clone came up once. V and J are TRBV6-5 and TRBJ2-3; D call uncertain. With 2 bases removed from V and 2 bases from J, the gap between germline ends came to 8 bases. The length of the CDR3 is 14 residues. Per the germline V gene, CDR1 is MNHEY and CDR2 is SVGAGI. The CDR3 sequence is CASSYQSNTDTQYF. CDR3 nucleotide sequence: TGTGCCAGCAGTTACCAGTCGAACACAGATACGCAGTATTTT.